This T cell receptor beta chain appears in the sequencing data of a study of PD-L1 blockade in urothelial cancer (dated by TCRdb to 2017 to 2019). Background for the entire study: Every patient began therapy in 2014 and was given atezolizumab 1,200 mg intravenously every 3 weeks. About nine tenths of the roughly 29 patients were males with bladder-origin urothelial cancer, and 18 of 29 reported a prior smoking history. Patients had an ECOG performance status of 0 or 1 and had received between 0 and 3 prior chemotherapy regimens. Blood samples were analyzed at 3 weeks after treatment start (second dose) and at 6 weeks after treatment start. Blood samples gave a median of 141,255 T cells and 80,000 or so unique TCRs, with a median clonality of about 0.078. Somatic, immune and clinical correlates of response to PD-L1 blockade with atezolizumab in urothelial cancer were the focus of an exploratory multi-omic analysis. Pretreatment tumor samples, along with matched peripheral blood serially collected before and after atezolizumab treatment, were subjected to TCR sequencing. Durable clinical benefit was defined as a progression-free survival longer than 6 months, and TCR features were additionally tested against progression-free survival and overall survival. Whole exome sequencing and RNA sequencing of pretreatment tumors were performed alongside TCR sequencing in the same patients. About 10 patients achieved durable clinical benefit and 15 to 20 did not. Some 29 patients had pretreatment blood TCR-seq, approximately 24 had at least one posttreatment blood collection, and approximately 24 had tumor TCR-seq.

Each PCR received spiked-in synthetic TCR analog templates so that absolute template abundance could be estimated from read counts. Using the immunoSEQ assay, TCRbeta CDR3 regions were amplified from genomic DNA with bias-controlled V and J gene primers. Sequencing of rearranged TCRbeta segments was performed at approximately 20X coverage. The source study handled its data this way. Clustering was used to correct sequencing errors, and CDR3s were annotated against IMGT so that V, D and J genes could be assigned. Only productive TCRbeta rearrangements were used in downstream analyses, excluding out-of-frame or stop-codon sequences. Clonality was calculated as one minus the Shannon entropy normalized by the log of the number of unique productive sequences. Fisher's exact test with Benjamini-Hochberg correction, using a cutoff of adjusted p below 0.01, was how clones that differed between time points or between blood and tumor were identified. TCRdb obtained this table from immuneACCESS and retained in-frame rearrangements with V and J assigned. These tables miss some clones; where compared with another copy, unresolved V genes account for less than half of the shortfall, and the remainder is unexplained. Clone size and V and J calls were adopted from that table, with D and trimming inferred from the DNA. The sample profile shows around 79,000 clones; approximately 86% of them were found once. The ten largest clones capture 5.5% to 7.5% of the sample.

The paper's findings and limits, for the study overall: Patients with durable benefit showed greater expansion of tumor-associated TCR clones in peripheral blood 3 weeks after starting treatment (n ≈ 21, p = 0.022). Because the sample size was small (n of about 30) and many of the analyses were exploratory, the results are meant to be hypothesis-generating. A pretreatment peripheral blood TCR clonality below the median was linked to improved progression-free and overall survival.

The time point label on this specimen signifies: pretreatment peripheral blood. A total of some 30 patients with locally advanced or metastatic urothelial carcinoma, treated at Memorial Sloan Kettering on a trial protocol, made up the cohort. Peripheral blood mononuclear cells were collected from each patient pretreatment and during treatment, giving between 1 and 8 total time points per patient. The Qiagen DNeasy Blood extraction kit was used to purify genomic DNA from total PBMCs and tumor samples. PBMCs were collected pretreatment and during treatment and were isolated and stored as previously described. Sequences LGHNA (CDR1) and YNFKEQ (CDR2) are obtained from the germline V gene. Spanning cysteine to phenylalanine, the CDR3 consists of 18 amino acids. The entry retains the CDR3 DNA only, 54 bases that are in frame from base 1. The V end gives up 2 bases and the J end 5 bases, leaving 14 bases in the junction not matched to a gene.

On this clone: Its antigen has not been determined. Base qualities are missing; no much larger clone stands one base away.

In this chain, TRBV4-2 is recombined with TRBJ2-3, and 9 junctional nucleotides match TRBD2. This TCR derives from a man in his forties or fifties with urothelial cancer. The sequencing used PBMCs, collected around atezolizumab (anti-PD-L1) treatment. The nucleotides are TGTGCCAGCAGCCAACGGCCCTCACTAGCGGGTGAAGGAGATACGCAGTATTTT. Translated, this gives CASSQRPSLAGEGDTQYF.